The count of the clone carrying this T cell receptor beta chain is one. CDR1 PRHDT and CDR2 FYEKMQ come from the germline V gene (reference sequence). V lost 5 bases and J lost 3, with 11 bases in between. The CDR3 is 13 residues long. These data originate in a study of metastatic and nonmetastatic thyroid tumors. With MiXCR, TCRdb reprocessed the PCR reads. The data show under 6,000 clones, over 30% seen once. Not a single patient had been given any form of treatment at any point before undergoing thyroid surgery. The sample consisted of adjacent normal tissue. V usage is TRBV13 and J usage is TRBJ2-7; D ambiguous. The sequence was collected from a female donor with papillary thyroid cancer or a benign thyroid nodule (not recorded which). Some clones in this sample may be carry-over from other donors' samples. DNA for the CDR3: TGTGCCAGCAGCCCCCCAAACCACTACGAGCAGTACTTC. Translating gives CASSPPNHYEQYF. Variable domain in full (rest from reference TRBV13 and TRBJ2-7): AAGVIQSPRHLIKEKRETATLKCYPIPRHDTVYWYQQGPGQDPQFLISFYEKMQSDKGSIPDRFSAQQFSDYHSELNMSSLELGDSALYFCASSPPNHYEQYFGPGTRLTVT.